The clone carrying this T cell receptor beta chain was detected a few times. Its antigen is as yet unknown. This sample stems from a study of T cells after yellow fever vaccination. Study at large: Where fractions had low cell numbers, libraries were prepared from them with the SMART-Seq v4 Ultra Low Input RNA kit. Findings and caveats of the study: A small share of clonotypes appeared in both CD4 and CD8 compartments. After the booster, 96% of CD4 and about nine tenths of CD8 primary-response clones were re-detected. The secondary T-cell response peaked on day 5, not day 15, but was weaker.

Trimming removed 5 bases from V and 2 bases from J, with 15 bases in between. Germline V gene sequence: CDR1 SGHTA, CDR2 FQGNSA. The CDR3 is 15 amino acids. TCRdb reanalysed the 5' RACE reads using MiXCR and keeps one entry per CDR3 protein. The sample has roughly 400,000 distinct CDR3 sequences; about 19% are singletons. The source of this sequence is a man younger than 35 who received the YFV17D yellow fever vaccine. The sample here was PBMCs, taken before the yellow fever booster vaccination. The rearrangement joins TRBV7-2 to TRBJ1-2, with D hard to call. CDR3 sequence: CASSPRTAHNYGYTF. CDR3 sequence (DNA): TGTGCCAGCAGCCCTAGGACGGCCCACAACTATGGCTACACCTTC.